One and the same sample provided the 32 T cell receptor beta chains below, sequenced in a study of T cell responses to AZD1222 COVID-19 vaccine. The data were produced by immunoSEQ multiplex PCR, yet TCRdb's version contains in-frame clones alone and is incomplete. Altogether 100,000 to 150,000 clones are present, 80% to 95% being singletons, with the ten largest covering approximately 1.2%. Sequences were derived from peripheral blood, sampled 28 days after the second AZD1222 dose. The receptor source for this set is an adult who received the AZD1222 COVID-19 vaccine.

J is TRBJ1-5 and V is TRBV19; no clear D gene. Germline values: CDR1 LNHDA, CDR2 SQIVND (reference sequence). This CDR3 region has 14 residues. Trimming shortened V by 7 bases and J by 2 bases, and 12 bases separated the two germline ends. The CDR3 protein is CASTLGGGNQPQHF. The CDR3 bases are TGTGCCAGTACCCTGGGCGGGGGCAATCAGCCCCAGCATTTT.

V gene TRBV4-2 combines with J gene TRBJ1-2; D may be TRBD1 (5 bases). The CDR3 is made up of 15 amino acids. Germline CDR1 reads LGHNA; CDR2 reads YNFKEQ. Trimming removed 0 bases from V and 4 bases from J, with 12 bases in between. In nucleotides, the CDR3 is TGTGCCAGCAGCCAAGACCCGGGGGTCGTCTATGGCTACACCTTC. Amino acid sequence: CASSQDPGVVYGYTF.

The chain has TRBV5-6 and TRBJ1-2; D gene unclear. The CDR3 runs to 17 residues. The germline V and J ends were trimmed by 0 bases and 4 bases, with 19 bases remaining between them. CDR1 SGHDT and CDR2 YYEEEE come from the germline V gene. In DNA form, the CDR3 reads TGTGCCAGCAGCTTGGTGTCCTCTGTCCGAAGCTCCTATGGCTACACCTTC. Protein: CASSLVSSVRSSYGYTF.

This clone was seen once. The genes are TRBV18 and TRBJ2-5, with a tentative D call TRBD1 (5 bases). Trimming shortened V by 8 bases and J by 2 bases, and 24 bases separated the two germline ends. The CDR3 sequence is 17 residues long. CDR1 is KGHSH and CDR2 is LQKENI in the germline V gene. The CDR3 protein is CASTHISLGRGQETQYF. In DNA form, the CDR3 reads TGTGCCAGCACTCACATAAGTTTGGGGCGTGGGCAAGAGACCCAGTACTTC.

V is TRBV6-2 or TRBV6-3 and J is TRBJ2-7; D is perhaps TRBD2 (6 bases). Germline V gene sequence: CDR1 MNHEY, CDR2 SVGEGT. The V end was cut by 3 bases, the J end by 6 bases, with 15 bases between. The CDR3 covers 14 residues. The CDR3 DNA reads TGTGCCAGCAGTTATCAGCGGGCCCTAAGCGAGCAGTACTTC. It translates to CASSYQRALSEQYF.

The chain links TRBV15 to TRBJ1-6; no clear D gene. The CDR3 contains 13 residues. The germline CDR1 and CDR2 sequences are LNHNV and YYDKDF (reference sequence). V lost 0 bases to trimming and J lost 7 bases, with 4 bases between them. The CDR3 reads CATSRDRNSPLHF. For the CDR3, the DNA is TGTGCCACCAGCAGAGATAGGAATTCACCCCTCCACTTT.

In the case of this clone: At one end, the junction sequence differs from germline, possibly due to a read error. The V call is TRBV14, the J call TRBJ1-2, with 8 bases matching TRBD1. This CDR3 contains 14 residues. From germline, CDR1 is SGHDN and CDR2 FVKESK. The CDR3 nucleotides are TGTGCCAGCAGCCAGATTTCTGCCCGGACAGGGAAGGCCTTC. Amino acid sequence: CASSQISARTGKAF.

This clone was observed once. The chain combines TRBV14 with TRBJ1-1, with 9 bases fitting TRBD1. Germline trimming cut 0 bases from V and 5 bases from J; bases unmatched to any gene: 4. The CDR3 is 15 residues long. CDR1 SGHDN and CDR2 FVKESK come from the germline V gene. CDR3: CASSQEGQGGTEAFF. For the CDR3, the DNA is TGTGCCAGCAGCCAAGAGGGACAGGGAGGGACTGAAGCTTTCTTT.

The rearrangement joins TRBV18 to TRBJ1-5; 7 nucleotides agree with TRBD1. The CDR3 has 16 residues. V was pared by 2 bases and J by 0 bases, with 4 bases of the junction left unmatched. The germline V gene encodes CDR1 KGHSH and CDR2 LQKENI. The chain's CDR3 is CASSPAGGGSNQPQHF. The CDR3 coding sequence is TGTGCCAGCTCACCAGCAGGGGGGGGTAGCAATCAGCCCCAGCATTTT.

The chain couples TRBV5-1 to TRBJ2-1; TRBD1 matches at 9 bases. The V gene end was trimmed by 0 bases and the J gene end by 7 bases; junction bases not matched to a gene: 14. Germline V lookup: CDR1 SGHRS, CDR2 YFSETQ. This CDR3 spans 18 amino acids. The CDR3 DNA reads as TGCGCCAGCAGCTTGGTACCGCTGGGGGGACAGGGCATAAATGAGCAGTTCTTC. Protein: CASSLVPLGGQGINEQFF.

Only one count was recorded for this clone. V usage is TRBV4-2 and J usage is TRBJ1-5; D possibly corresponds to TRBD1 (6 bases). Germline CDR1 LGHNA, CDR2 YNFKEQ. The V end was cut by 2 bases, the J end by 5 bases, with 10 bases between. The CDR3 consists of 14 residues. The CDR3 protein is CASSQPGVDQPQHF. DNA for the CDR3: TGTGCCAGCAGCCAACCAGGGGTGGATCAGCCCCAGCATTTT.

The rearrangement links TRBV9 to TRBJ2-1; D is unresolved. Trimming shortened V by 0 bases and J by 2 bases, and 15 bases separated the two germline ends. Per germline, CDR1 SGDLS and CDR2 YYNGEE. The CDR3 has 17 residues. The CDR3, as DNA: TGTGCCAGCAGCGTAGCGGTGGACGGTTCAGCCTACAATGAGCAGTTCTTC. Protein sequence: CASSVAVDGSAYNEQFF.

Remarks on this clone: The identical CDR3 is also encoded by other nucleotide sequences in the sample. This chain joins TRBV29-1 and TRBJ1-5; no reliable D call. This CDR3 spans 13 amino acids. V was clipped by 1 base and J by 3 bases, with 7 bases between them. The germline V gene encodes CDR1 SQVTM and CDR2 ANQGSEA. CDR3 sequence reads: CSVEVGVNQPQHF. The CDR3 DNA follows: TGCAGCGTTGAAGTCGGGGTCAATCAGCCCCAGCATTTT.

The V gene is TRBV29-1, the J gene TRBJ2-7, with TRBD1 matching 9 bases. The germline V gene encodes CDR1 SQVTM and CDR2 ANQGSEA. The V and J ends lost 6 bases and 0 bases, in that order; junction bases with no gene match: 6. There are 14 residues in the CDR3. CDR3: CSVAGTGISYEQYF. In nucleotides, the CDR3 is TGCAGCGTGGCCGGGACAGGGATCTCCTACGAGCAGTACTTC.

This CDR3 reads CAWSAQGTTNEKLFF. DNA for the CDR3: TGTGCCTGGAGTGCCCAGGGTACAACTAATGAAAAACTGTTTTTT. The V call is TRBV30, the J call TRBJ1-4; perhaps TRBD1 as D (5 bases). With 1 base removed from V and 0 bases from J, the gap between germline ends came to 9 bases. The CDR3 is 15 residues long. Germline V gives CDR1 GTSNPN, CDR2 SVGIG (reference sequence). Together with reference TRBV30 and TRBJ1-4, the CDR3 gives the full variable domain: SQTIHQWPATLVQPVGSPLSLECTVEGTSNPNLYWYRQAAGRGLQLLFYSVGIGQISSEVPQNLSASRPQDRQFILSSKKLLLSDSGFYLCAWSAQGTTNEKLFFGSGTQLSVL.

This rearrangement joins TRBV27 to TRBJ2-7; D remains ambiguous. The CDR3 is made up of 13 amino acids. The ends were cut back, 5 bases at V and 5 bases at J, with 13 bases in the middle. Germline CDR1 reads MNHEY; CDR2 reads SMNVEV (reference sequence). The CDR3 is CASSRPPRHEQYF. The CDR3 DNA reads TGTGCCAGCAGTCGTCCTCCGCGGCACGAGCAGTACTTC.

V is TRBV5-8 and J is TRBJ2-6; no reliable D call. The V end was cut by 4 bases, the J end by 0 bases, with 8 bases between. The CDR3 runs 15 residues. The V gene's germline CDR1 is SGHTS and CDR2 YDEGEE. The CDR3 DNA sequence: TGTGCCAGCAGCCTACACGGCTCTGGGGCCAACGTCCTGACTTTC. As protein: CASSLHGSGANVLTF.

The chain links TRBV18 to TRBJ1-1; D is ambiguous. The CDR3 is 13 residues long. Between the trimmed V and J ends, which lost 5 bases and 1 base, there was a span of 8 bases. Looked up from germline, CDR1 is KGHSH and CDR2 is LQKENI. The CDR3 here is CASSSAENTEAFF. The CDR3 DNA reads TGTGCCAGCTCATCGGCTGAGAACACTGAAGCTTTCTTT.

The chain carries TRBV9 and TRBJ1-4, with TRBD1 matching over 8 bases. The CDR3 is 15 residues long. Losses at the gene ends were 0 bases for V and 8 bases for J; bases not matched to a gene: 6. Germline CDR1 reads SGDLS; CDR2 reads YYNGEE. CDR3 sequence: CASSVGRGQREKLFF. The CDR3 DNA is TGTGCCAGCAGCGTAGGCAGGGGGCAGAGGGAAAAACTGTTTTTT.

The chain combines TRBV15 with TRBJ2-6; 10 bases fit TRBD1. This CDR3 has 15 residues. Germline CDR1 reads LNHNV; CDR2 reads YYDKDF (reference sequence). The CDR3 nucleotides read TGTGCGACAGGGGGCTCCGCCTCTGGGGCCAACGTCCTGACTTTC. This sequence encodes CATGGSASGANVLTF.

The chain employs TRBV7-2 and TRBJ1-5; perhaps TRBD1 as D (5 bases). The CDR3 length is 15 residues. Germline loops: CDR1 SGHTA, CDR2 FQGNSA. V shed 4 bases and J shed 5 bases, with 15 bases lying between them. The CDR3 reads CASSSAGTWDQPQHF. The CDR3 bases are TGTGCCAGCAGCTCCGCAGGGACGTGGGATCAGCCCCAGCATTTT.

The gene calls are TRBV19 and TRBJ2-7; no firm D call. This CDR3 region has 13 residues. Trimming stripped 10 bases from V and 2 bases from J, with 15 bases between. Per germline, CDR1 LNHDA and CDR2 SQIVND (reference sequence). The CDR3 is CATLEAATYEQYF. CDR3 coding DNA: TGTGCCACCCTCGAGGCCGCCACCTACGAGCAGTACTTC.

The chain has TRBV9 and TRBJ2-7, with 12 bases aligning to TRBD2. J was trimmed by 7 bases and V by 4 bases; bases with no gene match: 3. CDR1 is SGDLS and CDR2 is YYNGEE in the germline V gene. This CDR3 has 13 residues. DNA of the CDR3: TGTGCCAGCAGCACTAGCGGGGGGTGGGAGCAGTACTTC. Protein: CASSTSGGWEQYF.

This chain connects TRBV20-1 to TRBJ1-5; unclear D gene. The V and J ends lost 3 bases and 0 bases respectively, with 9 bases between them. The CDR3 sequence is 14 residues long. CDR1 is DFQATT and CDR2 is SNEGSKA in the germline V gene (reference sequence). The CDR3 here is CSASVGFSNQPQHF. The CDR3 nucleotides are TGCAGTGCTAGTGTGGGGTTTAGCAATCAGCCCCAGCATTTT.

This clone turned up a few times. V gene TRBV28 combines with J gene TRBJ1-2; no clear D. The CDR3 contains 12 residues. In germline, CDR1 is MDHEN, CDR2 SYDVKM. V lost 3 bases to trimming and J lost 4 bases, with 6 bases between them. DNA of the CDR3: TGTGCCAGCAGTTTTAGAAGCTATGGCTACACCTTC. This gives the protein CASSFRSYGYTF.

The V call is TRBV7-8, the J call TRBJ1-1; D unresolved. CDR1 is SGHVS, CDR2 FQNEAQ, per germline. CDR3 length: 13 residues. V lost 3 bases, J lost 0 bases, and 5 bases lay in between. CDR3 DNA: TGTGCCAGCAGCTTTAAAATGAACACTGAAGCTTTCTTT. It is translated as CASSFKMNTEAFF.

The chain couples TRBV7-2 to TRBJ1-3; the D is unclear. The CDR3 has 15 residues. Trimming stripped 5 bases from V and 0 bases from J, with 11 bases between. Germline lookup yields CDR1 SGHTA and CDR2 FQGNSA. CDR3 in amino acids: CASSLDITSGNTIYF. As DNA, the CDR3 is TGTGCCAGCAGCCTAGACATAACCTCTGGAAACACCATATATTTT.

The CDR3 sequence: CASSYNRYQETQYF. The CDR3 coding sequence is TGTGCCAGCAGTTACAACAGGTACCAAGAGACCCAGTACTTC. This chain uses TRBV6-5 with TRBJ2-5, with D possibly matching TRBD1 (5 bases). The CDR3 runs to 14 residues. The germline V and J ends were trimmed by 2 bases and 0 bases, with 7 bases remaining between them. Per the germline V gene, CDR1 is MNHEY and CDR2 is SVGAGI.

The DNA for the CDR3 is TGTGCCAGCAGCTTAGGACTAGCGGGAGGGTACAATGAGCAGTTCTTC. Its translation is CASSLGLAGGYNEQFF. The chain combines TRBV11-2 with TRBJ2-1; 14 bases map to TRBD2. The V and J ends lost 1 base and 4 bases, in that order; junction bases with no gene match: 0. CDR3 length: 16 residues. From germline, CDR1 is SGHAT and CDR2 FQNNGV.

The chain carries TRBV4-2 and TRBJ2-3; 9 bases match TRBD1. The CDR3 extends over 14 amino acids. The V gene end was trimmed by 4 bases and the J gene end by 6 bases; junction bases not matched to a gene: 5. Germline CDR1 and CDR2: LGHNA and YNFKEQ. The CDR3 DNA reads TGTGCCAGCAGCCTCACAGGGGGCGTCGATACGCAGTATTTT. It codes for CASSLTGGVDTQYF.

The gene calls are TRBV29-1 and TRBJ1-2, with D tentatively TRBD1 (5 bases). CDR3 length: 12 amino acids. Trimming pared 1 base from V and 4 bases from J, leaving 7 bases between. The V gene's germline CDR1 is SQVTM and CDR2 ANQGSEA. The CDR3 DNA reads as TGCAGCGTTGAAGGGGGGACCTATGGCTACACCTTC. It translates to CSVEGGTYGYTF.

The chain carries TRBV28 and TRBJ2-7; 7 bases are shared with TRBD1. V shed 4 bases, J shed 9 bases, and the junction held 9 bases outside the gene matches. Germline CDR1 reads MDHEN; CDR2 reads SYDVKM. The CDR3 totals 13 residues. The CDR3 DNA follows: TGTGCCAGCAGTTCACAACCCCGGACAGGGCAGTACTTC. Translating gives CASSSQPRTGQYF.